Included here is one TCR beta chain sequence, with context. The sample comes from a study of identical twins. Template switching supplied a universal primer site; unique molecular identifiers were carried on the cDNA. Each CDR3 protein gets one entry after TCRdb re-called the 5' RACE reads with MiXCR. The data show 600,000 to 800,000 distinct CDR3 sequences, with 21% seen just once and approximately 4.3% held by the top ten. This CDR3 comprises 15 residues. Germline V lookup: CDR1 SGHTA, CDR2 FQGNSA. V lost 3 bases and J lost 6, with 15 bases in between. The same sample was also studied in work on T cells expressing NK-cell markers.

The chain has TRBV7-2 and TRBJ1-5; D is undetermined. The clonotype originates from a woman aged 18-30 years in good health. What was sequenced was PBMCs. CDR3 nucleotides: TGTGCCAGCAGCTTTAGTGGGCAGAGCGGTCAGCCCCAGCATTTT. Its protein product is CASSFSGQSGQPQHF.